These 2 T cell receptor beta chains originate from one sample sequenced in a study of Graves' ophthalmopathy and Graves' hyperthyroidism. As the template, RNA transcripts were used to amplify TCR beta CDR3 regions. First-round RT-PCR relied on HTBI primers, and a second-round multiplex PCR came next. Each CDR3 protein gets one entry after TCRdb re-called the multiplex PCR reads with MiXCR. Of about 590,000 distinct CDR3 sequences in the sample, about two fifths are singletons; the top ten hold over 3.5%. Sequencing was done on a sample of peripheral blood or thyroid tissue (not recorded which). The receptors here all came from an adult man with Graves' hyperthyroidism.

This clonotype was recorded many times. The chain carries TRBV2 and TRBJ2-6; D is perhaps TRBD1 (6 bases). CDR1 is SNHLY and CDR2 is FYNNEI in the germline V gene. This CDR3 has 16 amino acids. The V and J ends lost 7 bases and 4 bases respectively, with 17 bases between them. The CDR3 is CASTGQFDEGANVLTF. The CDR3 DNA follows: TGTGCCAGCACAGGACAGTTTGATGAGGGGGCCAACGTCCTGACTTTC.

CDR3 in DNA: TGTGCCAGCAGCTTCTGGGGGTCTACTAATGAAAAACTGTTTTTT. Translated, it gives CASSFWGSTNEKLFF. The rearrangement uses TRBV11-2 and TRBJ1-4, with a tentative D call TRBD1 (5 bases). Trimming removed 3 bases from V and 2 bases from J, with 10 bases in between. This CDR3 has 15 amino acids. Germline V lookup: CDR1 SGHAT, CDR2 FQNNGV.